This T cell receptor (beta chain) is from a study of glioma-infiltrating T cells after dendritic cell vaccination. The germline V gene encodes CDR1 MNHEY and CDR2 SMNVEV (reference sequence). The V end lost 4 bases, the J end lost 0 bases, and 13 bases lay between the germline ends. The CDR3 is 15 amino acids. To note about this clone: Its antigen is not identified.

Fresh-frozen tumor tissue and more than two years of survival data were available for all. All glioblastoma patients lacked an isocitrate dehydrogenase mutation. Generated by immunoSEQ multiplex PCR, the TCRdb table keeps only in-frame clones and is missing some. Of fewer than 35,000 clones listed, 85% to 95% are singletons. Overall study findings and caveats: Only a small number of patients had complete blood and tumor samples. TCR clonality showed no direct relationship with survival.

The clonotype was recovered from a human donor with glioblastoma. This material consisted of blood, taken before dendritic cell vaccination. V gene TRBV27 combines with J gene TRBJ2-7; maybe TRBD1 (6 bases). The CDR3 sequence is CASSSRGQHSYEQYF. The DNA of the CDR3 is TGTGCCAGCAGTTCAAGAGGACAGCACTCCTACGAGCAGTACTTC.